These 18 T cell receptor beta chains were all obtained from the same sample, sequenced in a study of blood T cell repertoires in COVID-19. Sequencing used immunoSEQ multiplex PCR; TCRdb keeps in-frame clones, though not all of them. This sample has hundreds of thousands of clones; roughly 85% occur once, and the top ten carry 3.8%. The source material was PBMCs or T cells enriched from blood (not recorded which). Receptor source: a middle-aged woman with acute COVID-19.

In this sample, this clone turned up a few times. The chain couples TRBV25-1 to TRBJ2-7; possible D gene TRBD2, 7 bases. V was trimmed by 2 bases and J by 2 bases, leaving 16 bases between them. The CDR3 extends over 16 amino acids. Per the germline V gene, CDR1 is MGHDK and CDR2 is SYGVNS. For the CDR3, the DNA is TGTGCCAGCAGTGAAACTGGGAGGGGGAAACCCTACGAGCAGTACTTC. It translates to CASSETGRGKPYEQYF.

The CDR3 DNA is TGTGCCAGTAGTATTGGCGGGACGAACCAAGAGACCCAGTACTTC. Translation gives CASSIGGTNQETQYF. The chain is built from TRBV19 and TRBJ2-5, with D maybe TRBD2 (6 bases). Germline CDR1 and CDR2: LNHDA and SQIVND (reference sequence). The CDR3 totals 15 residues. V lost 3 bases and J 0 bases, leaving 11 bases between the germline ends.

The CDR3 DNA is TGTGCCAGTAGTAGGGGATGGACAGAGAACACTGAAGCTTTCTTT. Protein product: CASSRGWTENTEAFF. The genes are TRBV19 and TRBJ1-1, with D possibly TRBD1 on 6 matching bases. The CDR3 has 15 residues. Trimming left V 4 bases short and J 1 base short, with 13 bases between. In germline, CDR1 is LNHDA, CDR2 SQIVND (reference sequence).

This clone was seen only a few times. The rearrangement links TRBV29-1 to TRBJ2-2; D not certain. The CDR3 covers 15 residues. Trimming left V 4 bases short and J 5 bases short, with 17 bases between. From germline, CDR1 is SQVTM and CDR2 ANQGSEA. DNA for the CDR3: TGCAGCGTTGGAACCCCAGGTTCACAGACCGGGGAGCTGTTTTTT. Translating gives CSVGTPGSQTGELFF.

This chain connects TRBV28 to TRBJ2-1, with 8 bases matching TRBD1. This CDR3 spans 13 amino acids. Germline assignment: CDR1 MDHEN and CDR2 SYDVKM. The V and J ends lost 3 bases and 9 bases, in that order; junction bases with no gene match: 4. In DNA form, the CDR3 reads TGTGCCAGCAGTTTTCAGGGGGCCGTTGAGCAGTTCTTC. Translation gives CASSFQGAVEQFF.

This clone has just a few counts. V is TRBV7-6 and J is TRBJ1-5, with 8 bases identical to TRBD1. There are 16 residues in the CDR3. J gave up 4 bases and V 1 base, and 6 bases lay outside the gene matches. Per the germline V gene, CDR1 is SGHVS and CDR2 is FNYEAQ. Here the CDR3 DNA reads TGTGCCAGCAGCTTAGACCCAGGACAGGGAAATCAGCCCCAGCATTTT. This gives the protein CASSLDPGQGNQPQHF.

The CDR3 coding sequence is TGCGCCAGCAGCACACTAGCGGGAGTGACCTACGAGCAGTACTTC. The encoded protein is CASSTLAGVTYEQYF. V gene TRBV5-1 combines with J gene TRBJ2-7; 11 bases agree with TRBD2. The CDR3 has 15 amino acids. CDR1 is SGHRS, CDR2 YFSETQ, per germline. V lost 4 bases to trimming and J lost 2 bases; unmatched junction nucleotides: 5.

The chain employs TRBV7-3 and TRBJ2-1; 12 bases line up with TRBD2. V was pared by 4 bases and J by 7 bases, with 5 bases of the junction left unmatched. Looked up from germline, CDR1 is SGHTA and CDR2 is FQGTGA. CDR3 length: 15 residues. The CDR3 is CASSWTSGIGNEQFF. CDR3 nucleotides: TGTGCCAGCAGCTGGACTAGCGGGATTGGGAATGAGCAGTTCTTC.

The genes are TRBV6-2 or TRBV6-3 and TRBJ2-1, with 7 positions matching TRBD2. The germline V gene encodes CDR1 MNHEY and CDR2 SVGEGT. J was trimmed by 7 bases and V by 2 bases; bases with no gene match: 8. CDR3 length equals 15 residues. In DNA form, the CDR3 reads TGTGCCAGCAGTTACGGTCCGGGAGGTAGGAATGAGCAGTTCTTC. Protein: CASSYGPGGRNEQFF.

The chain links TRBV2 to TRBJ1-2; D remains ambiguous. CDR3 length: 13 residues. The V end lost 2 bases, the J end lost 1 base, and 5 bases lay between the germline ends. CDR1 SNHLY and CDR2 FYNNEI come from the germline V gene. In nucleotides, the CDR3 is TGTGCCAGCAGTGAATCGGGTAACTATGGCTACACCTTC. It codes for CASSESGNYGYTF. Supplemented by reference TRBV2 and TRBJ1-2, the full variable domain reads EPEVTQTPSHQVTQMGQEVILRCVPISNHLYFYWYRQILGQKVEFLVSFYNNEISEKSEIFDDQFSVERPDGSNFTLKIRSTKLEDSAMYFCASSESGNYGYTFGSGTRLTVV.

The V gene is TRBV28, the J gene TRBJ1-2; D is unclear. Trimming shortened V by 9 bases and J by 6 bases, and 17 bases separated the two germline ends. This CDR3 has 13 residues. Germline V gives CDR1 MDHEN, CDR2 SYDVKM. CDR3 region: CASRRQVVDGYTF. The CDR3 DNA reads as TGTGCCAGTCGCCGCCAGGTTGTCGATGGCTACACCTTC.

This clone has just one count. This rearrangement joins TRBV7-2 to TRBJ1-1; D is unresolved. This CDR3 comprises 13 residues. Trimming shortened V by 6 bases and J by 2 bases, and 10 bases separated the two germline ends. Germline-derived CDR1 and CDR2 are SGHTA and FQGNSA. CDR3: CASSLHRNTEAFF. The CDR3 DNA reads TGTGCCAGCAGTTTACACAGAAACACTGAAGCTTTCTTT.

This chain connects TRBV7-3 to TRBJ2-2; 9 nucleotides align to TRBD2. The V segment lost 1 base and the J segment 4 bases; nucleotides outside the gene matches: 1. Per germline, CDR1 SGHTA and CDR2 FQGTGA. The CDR3 totals 15 residues. The CDR3 sequence is CASSLNSGSTGELFF. CDR3 DNA sequence: TGTGCCAGCAGCTTAAATAGCGGGAGCACCGGGGAGCTGTTTTTT. The whole variable domain, filled in from reference TRBV7-3 and TRBJ2-2, reads GAGVSQTPSNKVTEKGKYVELRCDPISGHTALYWYRQSLGQGPEFLIYFQGTGAADDSGLPNDRFFAVRPEGSVSTLKIQRTERGDSAVYLCASSLNSGSTGELFFGEGSRLTVL.

The V gene is TRBV15, the J gene TRBJ1-3; tentatively, D is TRBD1 (6 bases). V was shortened by 4 bases and J by 1 base, with 8 bases between the two germline ends. The CDR3 is made up of 14 amino acids. The germline gives CDR1 LNHNV, CDR2 YYDKDF (reference sequence). The CDR3 nucleotides read TGTGCCACCAGCACTGGACAGTCTGGAAACACCATATATTTT. Translated, it gives CATSTGQSGNTIYF.

The gene calls are TRBV19 and TRBJ2-2; 9 bases are shared with TRBD2. This CDR3 contains 15 residues. J gave up 6 bases and V 7 bases, and 9 bases lay outside the gene matches. Germline lookup yields CDR1 LNHDA and CDR2 SQIVND (reference sequence). The CDR3 sequence is CASKVLAGTPGELFF. DNA of the CDR3: TGTGCCAGTAAGGTTCTAGCGGGAACTCCCGGGGAGCTGTTTTTT.

The chain uses TRBV18 and TRBJ2-2; 12 bases align to TRBD1. The V and J ends lost 2 bases and 6 bases, in that order; junction bases with no gene match: 4. In germline, CDR1 is KGHSH, CDR2 LQKENI. This CDR3 has 16 amino acids. The CDR3 region has the DNA TGTGCCAGCTCACCAACCGGGACAGGGGGCGCCGGGGAGCTGTTTTTT. Its translation is CASSPTGTGGAGELFF.

The rearrangement joins TRBV7-2 to TRBJ1-2, with D possibly TRBD1 on 5 matching bases. Trimming stripped 5 bases from V and 6 bases from J, with 19 bases between. This CDR3 is built from 15 residues. Germline V CDR1 and CDR2: SGHTA, FQGNSA. The CDR3 region has the DNA TGTGCCAGCAGCCCAGGGTCAGGGTCTAAGAATGGCTACACCTTC. Translated: CASSPGSGSKNGYTF.

This chain uses TRBV7-9 with TRBJ2-5; 8 bases line up with TRBD2. The ends lost 2 bases at V and 1 base at J; junction bases unmatched: 6. The CDR3 totals 16 residues. CDR1 is SEHNR, CDR2 FQNEAQ, per germline (reference sequence). The CDR3 spells CASSLTNGRGQETQYF. In DNA form, the CDR3 reads TGTGCCAGCAGCTTAACGAACGGGAGGGGCCAAGAGACCCAGTACTTC.